This T cell receptor beta chain appears in the sequencing data of a study of cytomegalovirus exposure and HLA in healthy donors. Worth noting for this clone: Antigen unknown.

The study, taken as a whole, reports: Within a later analysis, the majority of CMV-associated TCR beta chains appeared HLA-restricted. The authors later found HLA-associated TCR beta chains more clonally expanded than equally common others. It emerged from a later analysis that several of the most significant clusters appeared to be linked to common viral pathogens. TRBV6-2, TRBV6-3 and some other V segments were excluded as indistinguishable.

V was clipped by 8 bases and J by 2 bases, with 14 bases between them. The CDR3 is made up of 14 amino acids. Germline CDR1 and CDR2: SNHLY and FYNNEI. PCR involved 60 Vbeta and 13 Jbeta primers. Here immunoSEQ multiplex PCR was the method, and the copy in TCRdb shows in-frame clones only, minus some. Of 120,000 to 150,000 clones in the sample, 55% to 80% were seen once. Sequencing input: PBMCs. This sequence originates from a human donor in good health. This chain links TRBV2 with TRBJ2-3, with a tentative D call TRBD1 (6 bases). CDR3 region: CASFQGTFTDTQYF. The CDR3 nucleotides are TGTGCCAGCTTCCAGGGGACCTTCACAGATACGCAGTATTTT.